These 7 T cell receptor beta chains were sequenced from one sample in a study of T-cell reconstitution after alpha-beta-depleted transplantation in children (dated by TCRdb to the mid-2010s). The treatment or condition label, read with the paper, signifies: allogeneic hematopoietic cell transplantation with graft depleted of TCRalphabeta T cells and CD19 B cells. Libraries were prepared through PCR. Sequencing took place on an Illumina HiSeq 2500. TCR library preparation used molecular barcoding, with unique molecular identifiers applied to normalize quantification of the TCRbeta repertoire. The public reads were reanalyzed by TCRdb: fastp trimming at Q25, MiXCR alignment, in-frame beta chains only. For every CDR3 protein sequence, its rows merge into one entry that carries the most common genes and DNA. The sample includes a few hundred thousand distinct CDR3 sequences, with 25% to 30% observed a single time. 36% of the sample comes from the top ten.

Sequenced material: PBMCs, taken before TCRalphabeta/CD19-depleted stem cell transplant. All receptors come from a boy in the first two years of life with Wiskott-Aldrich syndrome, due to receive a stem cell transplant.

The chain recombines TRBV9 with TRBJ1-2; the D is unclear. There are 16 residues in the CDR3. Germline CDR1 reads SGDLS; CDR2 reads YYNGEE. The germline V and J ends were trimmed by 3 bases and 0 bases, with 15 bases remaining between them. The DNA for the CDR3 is TGTGCCAGCAGCGCGACGGTGACGGATGCTAACTATGGCTACACCTTC. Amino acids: CASSATVTDANYGYTF.

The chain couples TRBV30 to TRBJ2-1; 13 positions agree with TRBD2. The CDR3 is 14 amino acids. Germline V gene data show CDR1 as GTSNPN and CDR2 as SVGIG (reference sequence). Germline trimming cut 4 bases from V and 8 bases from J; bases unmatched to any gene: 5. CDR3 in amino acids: CAWMTSGRIHEQFF. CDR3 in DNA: TGTGCCTGGATGACTAGCGGGAGGATCCATGAGCAGTTCTTC.

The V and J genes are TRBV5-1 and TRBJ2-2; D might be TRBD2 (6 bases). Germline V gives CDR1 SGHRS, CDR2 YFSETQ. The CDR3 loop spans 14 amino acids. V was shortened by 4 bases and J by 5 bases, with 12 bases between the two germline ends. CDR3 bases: TGCGCCAGCAGCCCGCAAGGAGGGACCGGGGAGCTGTTTTTT. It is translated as CASSPQGGTGELFF.

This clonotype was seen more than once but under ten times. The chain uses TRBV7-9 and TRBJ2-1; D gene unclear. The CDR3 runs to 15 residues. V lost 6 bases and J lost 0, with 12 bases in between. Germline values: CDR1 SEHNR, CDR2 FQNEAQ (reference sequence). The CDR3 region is CASSYLGPSYNEQFF. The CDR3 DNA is TGTGCCAGCAGTTATCTCGGCCCCTCCTACAATGAGCAGTTCTTC.

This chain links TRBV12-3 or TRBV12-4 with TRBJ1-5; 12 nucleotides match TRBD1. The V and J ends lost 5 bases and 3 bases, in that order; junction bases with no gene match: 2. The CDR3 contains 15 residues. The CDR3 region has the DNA TGTGCCAGCAGTGGGACAGGGGGCAACAATCAGCCCCAGCATTTT. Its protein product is CASSGTGGNNQPQHF.

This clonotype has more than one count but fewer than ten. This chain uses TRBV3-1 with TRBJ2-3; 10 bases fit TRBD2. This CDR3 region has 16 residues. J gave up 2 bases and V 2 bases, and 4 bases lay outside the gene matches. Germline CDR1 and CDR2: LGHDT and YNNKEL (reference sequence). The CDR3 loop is CASSQLAGGVTDTQYF. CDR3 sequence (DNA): TGTGCCAGCAGCCAATTAGCGGGAGGTGTCACAGATACGCAGTATTTT.

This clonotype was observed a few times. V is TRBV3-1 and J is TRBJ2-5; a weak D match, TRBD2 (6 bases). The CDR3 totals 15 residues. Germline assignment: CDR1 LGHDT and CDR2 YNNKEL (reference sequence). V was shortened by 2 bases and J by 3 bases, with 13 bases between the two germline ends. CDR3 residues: CASSQRGLAKETQYF. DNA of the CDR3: TGTGCCAGCAGCCAACGTGGGCTAGCGAAAGAGACCCAGTACTTC.